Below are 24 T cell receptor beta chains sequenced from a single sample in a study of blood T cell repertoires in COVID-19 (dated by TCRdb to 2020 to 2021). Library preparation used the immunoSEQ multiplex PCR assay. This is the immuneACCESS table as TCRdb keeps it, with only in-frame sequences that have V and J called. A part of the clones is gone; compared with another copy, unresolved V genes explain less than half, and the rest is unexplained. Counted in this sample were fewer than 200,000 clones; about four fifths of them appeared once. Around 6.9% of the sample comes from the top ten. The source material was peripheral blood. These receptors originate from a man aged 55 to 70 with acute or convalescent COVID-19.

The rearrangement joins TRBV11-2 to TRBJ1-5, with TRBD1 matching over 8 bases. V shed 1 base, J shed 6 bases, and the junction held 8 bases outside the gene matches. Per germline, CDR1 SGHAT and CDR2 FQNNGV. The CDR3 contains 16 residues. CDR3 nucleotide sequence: TGTGCCAGCAGCTTAGGGGCAGGGGGCGCGGGTCAGCCCCAGCATTTT. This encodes CASSLGAGGAGQPQHF.

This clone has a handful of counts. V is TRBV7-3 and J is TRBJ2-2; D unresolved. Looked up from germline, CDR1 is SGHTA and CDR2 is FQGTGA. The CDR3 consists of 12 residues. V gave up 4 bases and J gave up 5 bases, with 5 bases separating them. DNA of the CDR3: TGTGCCAGCAGCTACAGAACCGGGGAGCTGTTTTTT. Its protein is CASSYRTGELFF.

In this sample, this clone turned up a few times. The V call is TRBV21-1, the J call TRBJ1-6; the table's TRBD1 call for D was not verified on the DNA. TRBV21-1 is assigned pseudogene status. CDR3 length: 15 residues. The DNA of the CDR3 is TGTGCCAGCAGCAAAGTGGGGGACAGTAATTCACCCCTCCACTTT. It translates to CASSKVGDSNSPLHF.

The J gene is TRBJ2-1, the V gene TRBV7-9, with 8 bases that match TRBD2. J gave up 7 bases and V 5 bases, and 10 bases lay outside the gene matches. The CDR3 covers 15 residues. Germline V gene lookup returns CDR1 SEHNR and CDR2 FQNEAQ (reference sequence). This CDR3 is CASSPRAGAGNEQFF. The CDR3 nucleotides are TGTGCCAGCAGCCCCCGAGCGGGAGCAGGGAATGAGCAGTTCTTC.

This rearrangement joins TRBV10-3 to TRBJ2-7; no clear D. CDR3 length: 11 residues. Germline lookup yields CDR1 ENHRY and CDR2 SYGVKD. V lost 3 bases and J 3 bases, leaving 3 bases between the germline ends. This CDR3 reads CAISDNYEQYF. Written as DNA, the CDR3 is TGTGCCATCAGTGACAACTACGAGCAGTACTTC.

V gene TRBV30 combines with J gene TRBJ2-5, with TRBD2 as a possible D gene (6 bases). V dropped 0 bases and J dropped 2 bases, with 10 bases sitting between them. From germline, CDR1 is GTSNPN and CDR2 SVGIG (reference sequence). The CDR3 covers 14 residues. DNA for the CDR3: TGTGCCTGGAGTGTTGGACTAATACAAGAGACCCAGTACTTC. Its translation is CAWSVGLIQETQYF.

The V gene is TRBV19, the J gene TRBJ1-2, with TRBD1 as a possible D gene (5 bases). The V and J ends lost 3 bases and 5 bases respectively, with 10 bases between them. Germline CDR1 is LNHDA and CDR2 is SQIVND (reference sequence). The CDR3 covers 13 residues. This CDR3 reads CASSIEGDYGYTF. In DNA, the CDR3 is TGTGCCAGTAGTATTGAAGGGGATTATGGCTACACCTTC.

The CDR3 is CASSLGSGWDEQFF. CDR3 coding DNA: TGTGCCAGCAGTTTAGGGTCCGGGTGGGATGAGCAGTTCTTC. The rearrangement uses TRBV27 and TRBJ2-1; D not certain. V gave up 2 bases and J gave up 8 bases, with 13 bases separating them. Germline V gene sequence: CDR1 MNHEY, CDR2 SMNVEV (reference sequence). This CDR3 comprises 14 residues.

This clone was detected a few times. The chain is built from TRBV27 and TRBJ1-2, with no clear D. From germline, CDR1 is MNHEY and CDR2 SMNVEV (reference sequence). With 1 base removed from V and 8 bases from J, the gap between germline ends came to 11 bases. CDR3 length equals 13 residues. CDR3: CASSLWRGGGYTF. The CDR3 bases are TGTGCCAGCAGTTTATGGCGGGGAGGCGGCTACACCTTC.

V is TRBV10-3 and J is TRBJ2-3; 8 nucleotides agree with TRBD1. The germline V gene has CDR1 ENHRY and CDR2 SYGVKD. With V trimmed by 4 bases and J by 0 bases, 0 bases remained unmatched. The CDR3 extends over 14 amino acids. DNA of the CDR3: TGTGCCATCAGTGGACAGGGGAGCACAGATACGCAGTATTTT. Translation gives CAISGQGSTDTQYF.

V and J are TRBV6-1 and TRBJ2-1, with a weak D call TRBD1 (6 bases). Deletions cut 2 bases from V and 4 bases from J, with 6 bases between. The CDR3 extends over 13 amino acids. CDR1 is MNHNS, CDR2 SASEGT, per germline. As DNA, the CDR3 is TGTGCCAGCAGTGAAACAGGGTACAATGAGCAGTTCTTC. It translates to CASSETGYNEQFF.

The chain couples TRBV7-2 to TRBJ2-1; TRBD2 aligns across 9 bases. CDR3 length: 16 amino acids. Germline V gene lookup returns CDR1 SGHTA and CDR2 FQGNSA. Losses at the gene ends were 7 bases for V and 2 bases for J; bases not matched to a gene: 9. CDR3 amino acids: CASISRAGGTYNEQFF. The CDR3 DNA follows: TGTGCCAGCATCTCTCGAGCGGGGGGCACCTACAATGAGCAGTTCTTC.

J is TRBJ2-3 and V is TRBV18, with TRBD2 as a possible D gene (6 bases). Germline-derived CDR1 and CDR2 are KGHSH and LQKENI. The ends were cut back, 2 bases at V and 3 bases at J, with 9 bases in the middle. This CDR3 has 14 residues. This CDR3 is CASSPMGRTDTQYF. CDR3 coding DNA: TGTGCCAGCTCACCAATGGGGAGGACAGATACGCAGTATTTT.

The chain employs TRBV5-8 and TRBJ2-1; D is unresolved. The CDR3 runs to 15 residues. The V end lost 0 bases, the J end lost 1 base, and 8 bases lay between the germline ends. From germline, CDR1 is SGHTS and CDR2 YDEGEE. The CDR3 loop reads CASSLGASSYNEQFF. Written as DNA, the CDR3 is TGTGCCAGCAGCTTGGGAGCGAGTTCCTACAATGAGCAGTTCTTC.

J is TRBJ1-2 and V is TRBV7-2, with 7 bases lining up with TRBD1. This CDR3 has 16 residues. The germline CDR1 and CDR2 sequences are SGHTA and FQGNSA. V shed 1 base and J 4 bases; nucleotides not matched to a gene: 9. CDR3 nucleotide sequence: TGTGCCAGCAGCTTAGGCCCCCCGGGACAGACCTATGGCTACACCTTC. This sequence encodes CASSLGPPGQTYGYTF.

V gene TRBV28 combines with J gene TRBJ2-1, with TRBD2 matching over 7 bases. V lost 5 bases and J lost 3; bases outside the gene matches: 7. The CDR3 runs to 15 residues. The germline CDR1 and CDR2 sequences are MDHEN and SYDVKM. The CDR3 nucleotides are TGTGCCAGCAGTCCTTTTAGCGGGTACTACAATGAGCAGTTCTTC. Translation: CASSPFSGYYNEQFF.

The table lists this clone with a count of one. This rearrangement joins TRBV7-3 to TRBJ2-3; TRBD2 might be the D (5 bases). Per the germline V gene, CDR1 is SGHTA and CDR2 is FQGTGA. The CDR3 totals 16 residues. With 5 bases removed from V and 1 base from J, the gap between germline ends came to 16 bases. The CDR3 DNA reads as TGTGCCAGCAGCGCCACACTAGACCGCGGCACAGATACGCAGTATTTT. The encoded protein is CASSATLDRGTDTQYF.

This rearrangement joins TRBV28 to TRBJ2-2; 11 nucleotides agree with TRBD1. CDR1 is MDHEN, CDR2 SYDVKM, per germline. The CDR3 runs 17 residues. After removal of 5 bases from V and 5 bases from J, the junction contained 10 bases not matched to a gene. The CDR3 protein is CASSLLPGTGGTGELFF. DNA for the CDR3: TGTGCCAGCAGTCTCCTACCCGGGACAGGGGGAACCGGGGAGCTGTTTTTT.

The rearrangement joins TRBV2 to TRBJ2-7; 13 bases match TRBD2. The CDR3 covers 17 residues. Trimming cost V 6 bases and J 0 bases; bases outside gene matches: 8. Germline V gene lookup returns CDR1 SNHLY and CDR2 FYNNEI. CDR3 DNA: TGTGCCAGCAGGGGGACTAGCGGGACGTCAAGCTCCTACGAGCAGTACTTC. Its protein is CASRGTSGTSSSYEQYF. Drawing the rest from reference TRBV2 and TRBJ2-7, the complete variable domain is EPEVTQTPSHQVTQMGQEVILRCVPISNHLYFYWYRQILGQKVEFLVSFYNNEISEKSEIFDDQFSVERPDGSNFTLKIRSTKLEDSAMYFCASRGTSGTSSSYEQYFGPGTRLTVT.

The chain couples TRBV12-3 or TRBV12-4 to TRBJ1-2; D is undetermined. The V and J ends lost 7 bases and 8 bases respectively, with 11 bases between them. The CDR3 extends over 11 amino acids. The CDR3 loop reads CASKEFFGYTF. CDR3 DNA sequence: TGTGCCAGCAAAGAGTTTTTCGGCTACACCTTC.

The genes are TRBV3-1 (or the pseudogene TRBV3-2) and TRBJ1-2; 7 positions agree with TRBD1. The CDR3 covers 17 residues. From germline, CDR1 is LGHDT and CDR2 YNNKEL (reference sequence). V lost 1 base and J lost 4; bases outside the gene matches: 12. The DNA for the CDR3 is TGTGCCAGCAGCCAAGTACTCACCAGGGGGTTTATCTATGGCTACACCTTC. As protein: CASSQVLTRGFIYGYTF.

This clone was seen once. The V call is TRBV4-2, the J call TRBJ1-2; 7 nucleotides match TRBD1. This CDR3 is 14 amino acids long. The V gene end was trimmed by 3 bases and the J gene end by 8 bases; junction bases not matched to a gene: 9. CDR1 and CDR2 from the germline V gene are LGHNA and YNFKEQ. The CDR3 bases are TGTGCCAGCAGCCAGTTAGGTGACAGGGACGGCTACACCTTC. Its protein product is CASSQLGDRDGYTF.

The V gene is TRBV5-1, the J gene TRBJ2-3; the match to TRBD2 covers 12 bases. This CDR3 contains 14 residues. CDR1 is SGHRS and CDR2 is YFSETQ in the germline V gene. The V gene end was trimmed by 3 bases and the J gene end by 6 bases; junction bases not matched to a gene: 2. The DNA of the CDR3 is TGCGCCAGCAGCTACGGACTAGCGGGGGATACGCAGTATTTT. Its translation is CASSYGLAGDTQYF.

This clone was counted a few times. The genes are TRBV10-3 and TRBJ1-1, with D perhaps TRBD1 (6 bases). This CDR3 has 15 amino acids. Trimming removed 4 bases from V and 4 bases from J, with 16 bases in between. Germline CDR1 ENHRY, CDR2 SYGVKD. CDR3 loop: CAISAAYRAGTEAFF. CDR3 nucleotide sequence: TGTGCCATCAGTGCAGCTTACAGGGCTGGCACTGAAGCTTTCTTT.